The 24 T cell receptor beta chains listed next were all sequenced from one sample in a study of T cell responses to AZD1222 COVID-19 vaccine. Libraries were prepared by immunoSEQ multiplex PCR; TCRdb keeps only in-frame clonotypes and omits some of them. Among some 150,000 clones listed, 85% to 95% were seen once. The source was peripheral blood, collected on day 0 of AZD1222 vaccination. These TCRs come from an adult in good health.

The chain combines TRBV6-2 or TRBV6-3 with TRBJ1-5; the match to TRBD1 covers 8 bases. The CDR3 is 17 residues long. Germline-derived CDR1 and CDR2 are MNHEY and SVGEGT. Trimming cost V 6 bases and J 2 bases; bases outside gene matches: 12. DNA for the CDR3: TGTGCCAGCAGCCGAACTCCCAGGGGGCCTGGCAATCAGCCCCAGCATTTT. It specifies CASSRTPRGPGNQPQHF.

This chain joins TRBV2 and TRBJ1-5; a possible D gene is TRBD1 (5 bases). Trimming removed 6 bases from V and 6 bases from J, with 6 bases in between. CDR3 length: 11 amino acids. The germline CDR1 and CDR2 sequences are SNHLY and FYNNEI. DNA of the CDR3: TGTGCCAGCAGCCAGGGTCAGCCCCAGCATTTT. This codes for CASSQGQPQHF.

V usage is TRBV30 and J usage is TRBJ1-4, with 10 bases matching TRBD1. J gave up 6 bases and V 0 bases, and 1 base lay outside the gene matches. CDR3 length: 14 residues. Germline V gene sequence: CDR1 GTSNPN, CDR2 SVGIG (reference sequence). Here the CDR3 reads CAWSVGQGDEKLFF. In nucleotides, the CDR3 is TGTGCCTGGAGTGTAGGACAGGGGGATGAAAAACTGTTTTTT.

J is TRBJ2-1 and V is TRBV4-2, with 10 bases matching TRBD2. V shed 0 bases and J 2 bases; nucleotides not matched to a gene: 1. This CDR3 is 16 amino acids long. Per germline, CDR1 LGHNA and CDR2 YNFKEQ. The CDR3 reads CASSQDGTSAYNEQFF. The DNA for the CDR3 is TGTGCCAGCAGCCAAGATGGGACTAGCGCCTACAATGAGCAGTTCTTC.

The rearrangement links TRBV6-2 or TRBV6-3 to TRBJ2-3; 10 bases fit TRBD1. This CDR3 is built from 14 residues. V was pared by 7 bases and J by 5 bases, with 6 bases of the junction left unmatched. Germline V gene sequence: CDR1 MNHEY, CDR2 SVGEGT. For the CDR3, the DNA is TGTGCCAGCACCCCCGGGACAGGGGTAGATACGCAGTATTTT. Protein: CASTPGTGVDTQYF.

CDR3 sequence: CASSQNRASLGYTF. As DNA, the CDR3 is TGTGCCAGCAGCCAAAACCGGGCCAGCCTCGGCTACACCTTC. The chain employs TRBV14 and TRBJ1-2; D call uncertain. Per the germline V gene, CDR1 is SGHDN and CDR2 is FVKESK. The length of the CDR3 is 14 residues. Trimming removed 2 bases from V and 8 bases from J, with 15 bases in between.

V and J are TRBV7-9 and TRBJ1-1; tentatively, D is TRBD1 (6 bases). V gave up 7 bases and J gave up 5 bases, with 20 bases separating them. The CDR3 sequence is 15 residues long. Germline-derived CDR1 and CDR2 are SEHNR and FQNEAQ (reference sequence). CDR3: CASIQDPGGDTEAFF. CDR3 coding DNA: TGTGCCAGCATCCAGGACCCGGGGGGCGATACTGAAGCTTTCTTT. Full variable domain (remainder filled in from reference TRBV7-9 and TRBJ1-1): DTGVSQNPRHKITKRGQNVTFRCDPISEHNRLYWYRQTLGQGPEFLTYFQNEAQLEKSRLLSDRFSAERPKGSFSTLEIQRTEQGDSAMYLCASIQDPGGDTEAFFGQGTRLTVV.

The chain is built from TRBV5-6 and TRBJ1-1; D is unresolved. The length of the CDR3 is 13 residues. V lost 2 bases and J lost 8, with 13 bases in between. Per germline, CDR1 SGHDT and CDR2 YYEEEE. CDR3: CASSFLSRLEAFF. The CDR3 DNA reads as TGTGCCAGCAGCTTTCTCAGCAGGCTAGAAGCTTTCTTT.

In this sample, this clone turned up a few times. The CDR3, as DNA: TGTGCCAGCAGTTGGACTAGCGGGGCCCAAGAGACCCAGTACTTC. Protein sequence: CASSWTSGAQETQYF. This sequence joins TRBV6-4 and TRBJ2-5; the match to TRBD2 covers 12 bases. V trimming: 5 bases; J trimming: 1 base; junction bases outside the gene matches: 2. The CDR3 is 15 amino acids. CDR1 and CDR2 (germline): MRHNA, SNTAGT.

The genes are TRBV28 and TRBJ1-2; no clear D gene. The CDR3 is made up of 13 amino acids. Looked up from germline, CDR1 is MDHEN and CDR2 is SYDVKM. V was cut by 2 bases and J by 8 bases, with 12 bases left in between. The CDR3 is CASSLHPTEGYTF. As DNA, the CDR3 is TGTGCCAGCAGTTTACACCCCACAGAAGGCTACACCTTC.

This sequence joins TRBV29-1 and TRBJ1-3; D is unresolved. This CDR3 has 13 amino acids. Germline CDR1 and CDR2: SQVTM and ANQGSEA. V gave up 7 bases and J gave up 3 bases, with 13 bases separating them. CDR3 loop: CSAYRELGNTIYF. CDR3 sequence (DNA): TGCAGCGCTTACAGAGAACTTGGAAACACCATATATTTT.

The V call is TRBV2, the J call TRBJ1-5, with D possibly being TRBD1 (6 bases). CDR3 size: 16 residues. V lost 1 base and J 4 bases, leaving 14 bases between the germline ends. Germline CDR1 reads SNHLY; CDR2 reads FYNNEI. CDR3: CASSEGGQRLNQPQHF. Here the CDR3 DNA reads TGTGCCAGCAGTGAAGGGGGGCAGCGGTTAAATCAGCCCCAGCATTTT.

The V call is TRBV14, the J call TRBJ1-5, with 7 bases lining up with TRBD1. The CDR3 is made up of 15 amino acids. Per the germline V gene, CDR1 is SGHDN and CDR2 is FVKESK. The ends lost 0 bases at V and 4 bases at J; junction bases unmatched: 3. The CDR3 protein is CASSQDRGRNQPQHF. CDR3 bases: TGTGCCAGCAGCCAAGATAGGGGGCGGAATCAGCCCCAGCATTTT.

The chain uses TRBV28 and TRBJ1-4; the D is unclear. Trimming removed 5 bases at V and 3 bases at J, with 13 bases between. Germline V gene lookup returns CDR1 MDHEN and CDR2 SYDVKM. CDR3 length equals 15 residues. The CDR3 sequence: CASSHDTHANEKLFF. The CDR3 DNA reads TGTGCCAGCAGTCACGACACACATGCTAATGAAAAACTGTTTTTT.

The chain couples TRBV30 to TRBJ1-2; possible D gene TRBD1, 6 bases. Germline loops: CDR1 GTSNPN, CDR2 SVGIG (reference sequence). CDR3 length equals 12 residues. Trimming left V 3 bases short and J 7 bases short, with 12 bases between. The CDR3 is CAWSVEGGGYTF. Written as DNA, the CDR3 is TGTGCCTGGAGCGTCGAAGGGGGTGGCTACACCTTC.

The V gene is TRBV5-8, the J gene TRBJ2-5; TRBD1 matches 8 bases. This CDR3 is built from 14 residues. V shed 0 bases and J 2 bases; nucleotides not matched to a gene: 0. Germline loops: CDR1 SGHTS, CDR2 YDEGEE. CDR3 in DNA: TGTGCCAGCAGCTTGGGGACAGGGCAAGAGACCCAGTACTTC. It translates to CASSLGTGQETQYF.

This rearrangement joins TRBV30 to TRBJ1-2; 7 bases map to TRBD1. This CDR3 has 12 amino acids. The junction had 3 bases not matched to a gene; V was cut back by 5 bases and J by 3 bases. Germline V CDR1 and CDR2: GTSNPN, SVGIG (reference sequence). The CDR3 DNA is TGTGCCTGGGGGCAGGGGGACTATGGCTACACCTTC. Residues: CAWGQGDYGYTF.

CDR3 region: CASRFQGTEAFF. As DNA, the CDR3 is TGTGCCAGTAGATTCCAGGGCACTGAAGCTTTCTTT. The V and J genes are TRBV19 and TRBJ1-1; TRBD1 is a possible D gene (5 bases). V was trimmed by 6 bases and J by 4 bases, leaving 9 bases between them. Germline values: CDR1 LNHDA, CDR2 SQIVND (reference sequence). The CDR3 contains 12 residues.

This chain joins TRBV30 and TRBJ2-2; D gene ambiguous. The CDR3 length is 10 residues. Between the trimmed V and J ends, which lost 4 bases and 8 bases, there was a span of 5 bases. CDR1 and CDR2 (germline): GTSNPN, SVGIG (reference sequence). The CDR3 nucleotides read TGTGCCTGGAAAAGGGGGGAGCTGTTTTTT. This gives the protein CAWKRGELFF.

V usage is TRBV15 and J usage is TRBJ2-7; TRBD1 matches at 8 bases. This CDR3 is built from 14 residues. Germline assignment: CDR1 LNHNV and CDR2 YYDKDF (reference sequence). Unmatched junction bases numbered 7, after V lost 5 bases and J lost 4 bases. Here the CDR3 reads CATSPNRGWYEQYF. As DNA, the CDR3 is TGTGCCACCAGCCCTAACAGGGGGTGGTACGAGCAGTACTTC.

The chain combines TRBV9 with TRBJ2-2; 9 nucleotides agree with TRBD1. The CDR3 consists of 17 residues. The ends lost 2 bases at V and 7 bases at J; junction bases unmatched: 12. CDR1 and CDR2 (germline): SGDLS, YYNGEE. The CDR3 bases are TGTGCCAGCAGCGTTAGTACTGACAGGGGGTCGGGCGGGGAGCTGTTTTTT. Amino acid sequence: CASSVSTDRGSGGELFF.

The V gene is TRBV7-2, the J gene TRBJ1-1; D not certain. V was shortened by 8 bases and J by 1 base, with 14 bases between the two germline ends. The V gene's germline CDR1 is SGHTA and CDR2 FQGNSA. The CDR3 runs to 14 residues. CDR3 loop: CASFRGGTNTEAFF. The DNA of the CDR3 is TGTGCCAGCTTTCGAGGAGGAACGAACACTGAAGCTTTCTTT.

This clone was counted ten times or more. This chain links TRBV28 with TRBJ1-5; D perhaps matches TRBD1 (6 bases). This CDR3 region has 12 residues. The V and J ends lost 2 bases and 13 bases respectively, with 12 bases between them. Germline CDR1 and CDR2: MDHEN and SYDVKM. CDR3 protein: CASSLEAGEQHF. The CDR3 DNA sequence: TGTGCCAGCAGTTTAGAGGCAGGGGAACAGCATTTT.

The V call is TRBV28, the J call TRBJ1-2, with D possibly being TRBD1 (5 bases). CDR1 MDHEN and CDR2 SYDVKM come from the germline V gene. This CDR3 is 16 amino acids long. Trimming took 2 bases from V and 4 from J, leaving 17 bases between them. The DNA of the CDR3 is TGTGCCAGCAGTTTAAGCCCCACCGGGACCCCCTATGGCTACACCTTC. Translation: CASSLSPTGTPYGYTF.